The present TCR beta chain was sequenced within a study of OX40 agonist ivuxolimab in advanced cancers. Some clones are missing from TCRdb's copy, which holds only in-frame ones; the method was immunoSEQ multiplex PCR. The data hold tens of thousands of clones, with 80% to 90% observed a single time. Trimming removed 0 bases at V and 0 bases at J, with 10 bases between. This CDR3 spans 15 amino acids. Germline loops: CDR1 SGDLS, CDR2 YYNGEE. Whole-study findings and limits: Expansion of clones was among the lowest in partial responders at 0.1-3.0 mg/kg. The study found that CD8+ T cells averaged more expanded clones than CD4+.

For this clone: Its target is not known.

At cycle 4 day 1, cycle 7 day 1, and baseline, blood was sampled. This sequence joins TRBV9 and TRBJ2-7; D gene ambiguous. The sequence came from an adult with an advanced solid tumor such as melanoma, head and neck, liver or kidney cancer. The sequenced sample was CD4+ or CD8+ T cells sorted from blood, obtained in a trial of the OX40 agonist ivuxolimab. The CDR3 loop reads CASSVVPSSSYEQYF. Written as DNA, the CDR3 is TGTGCCAGCAGCGTAGTTCCGTCGAGCTCCTACGAGCAGTACTTC.